Listed below are T cell receptor beta chains from one sample, sequenced in a study of shared T cell receptors in the human thymus. The data were produced by immunoSEQ multiplex PCR, yet TCRdb's version contains in-frame clones alone and is incomplete. This sample has about 380,000 clones; 85% to 95% occur once, and the top ten carry about 0.02%. Specimen: thymocytes. The receptors shown here come from a human donor. Both conserved end residues are part of each CDR3. Fields, in order: V gene, clone size, D gene, J gene, CDR3 protein, CDR3 DNA. The D gene is left open where the match is weak. Part of the rows lack a size; the others show once, few, many or a class for expanded clones.

TRBV6-1,.,.,TRBJ1-6,CASSEAEEGQYNSPLHF,TGTGCCAGCAGTGAAGCGGAAGAAGGACAGTATAATTCACCCCTCCACTTT
TRBV6-1,.,TRBD1,TRBJ1-4,CASSSRGAFELFF,TGTGCCAGCAGTTCCAGGGGGGCATTTGAGCTGTTTTTT
TRBV5-1,.,.,TRBJ2-3,CASSLGLRDEADTQYF,TGCGCCAGCAGCTTGGGACTCCGGGACGAGGCAGATACGCAGTATTTT
TRBV5-6,.,TRBD2,TRBJ2-7,CASSLDGRAYF,TGTGCCAGCAGCTTGGACGGGAGGGCCTACTTC
TRBV5-6,.,.,TRBJ2-5,CASTILRGPEETQYF,TGTGCCAGCACCATTCTCAGGGGACCGGAGGAGACCCAGTACTTC
TRBV4-1,.,TRBD2,TRBJ2-1,CASSQALAGGPWNEQFF,TGCGCCAGCAGCCAAGCATTAGCGGGAGGGCCGTGGAATGAGCAGTTCTTC
TRBV11-1,.,TRBD1,TRBJ1-4,CASSGQGQGNEKLFF,TGTGCCAGCAGCGGACAAGGACAGGGCAATGAAAAACTGTTTTTT
TRBV15,.,.,TRBJ1-3,CATSKSVTRGGNTIYF,TGTGCCACCAGCAAGTCAGTCACCCGGGGGGGAAACACCATATATTTT
TRBV6-5,.,TRBD1,TRBJ2-7,CASSPRDSFYEQYF,TGTGCCAGCAGTCCCCGGGACAGCTTCTACGAGCAGTACTTC
TRBV9,.,TRBD2,TRBJ2-5,CASSSRGGAVETQYF,TGTGCCAGCAGCTCCCGGGGAGGGGCCGTGGAGACCCAGTACTTC
TRBV20-1,.,.,TRBJ2-3,CSVGLTDTQYF,TGCAGTGTTGGCCTCACAGATACGCAGTATTTT
TRBV28,.,.,TRBJ2-7,CASTQPSGDRYEQYF,TGTGCCAGCACCCAACCCTCTGGCGACCGTTACGAGCAGTACTTC
TRBV21-1,.,.,TRBJ1-5,CASSKVRDDGNQPQHF,TGTGCCAGCAGCAAAGTCAGGGATGATGGCAATCAGCCCCAGCATTTT
TRBV7-3,once,TRBD2,TRBJ2-1,CASSRTSGFFYNEQFF,TGTGCCAGCAGCCGGACTAGCGGATTTTTCTACAATGAGCAGTTCTTC
TRBV20-1,.,.,TRBJ1-1,CSASGGQAFF,TGCAGTGCTAGCGGTGGTCAAGCTTTCTTT
TRBV28,.,.,TRBJ1-4,CATLGTPGAGREKLFF,TGTGCCACTTTAGGGACTCCGGGGGCGGGCAGGGAAAAACTGTTTTTT
TRBV21-1,.,.,TRBJ1-2,CASSTGGDSYGYTF,TGTGCCAGCAGCACCGGGGGGGACAGCTATGGCTACACCTTC
TRBV7-9,.,TRBD2,TRBJ2-2,CASSLIEREIPGELFF,TGTGCCAGCAGCTTAATCGAGCGGGAAATTCCCGGGGAGCTGTTTTTT
TRBV6-6,.,TRBD2,TRBJ2-3,CASTREGTSTDTQYF,TGTGCCAGCACCAGGGAGGGAACTAGCACAGATACGCAGTATTTT
TRBV6-6,.,.,TRBJ2-7,CASSYADQGEQYF,TGTGCCAGCAGTTATGCGGACCAGGGGGAGCAGTACTTC
TRBV6-1,.,TRBD1,TRBJ1-2,CASSEWAGGPLGGYTF,TGTGCCAGCAGTGAATGGGCAGGGGGCCCCTTAGGGGGCTACACCTTC
TRBV5-1,.,.,TRBJ2-7,CASGAGLTYEQYF,TGCGCCAGCGGGGCAGGCCTAACCTACGAGCAGTACTTC
TRBV10-1,.,TRBD2,TRBJ2-1,CASSGGLALFDSPFF,TGCGCCAGCAGCGGGGGACTAGCCCTTTTCGATTCGCCGTTCTTC
TRBV6-5,once,.,TRBJ2-7,CASSYSGHGVSNEQYF,TGTGCCAGCAGTTACTCAGGACATGGGGTCTCCAACGAGCAGTACTTC
TRBV11-2,.,.,TRBJ2-7,CASSPWQGRVYEQYF,TGTGCCAGCAGCCCTTGGCAGGGTAGGGTCTACGAGCAGTACTTC
TRBV7-9,.,.,TRBJ2-3,CASSQGPASTDTQYF,TGTGCCAGCAGCCAAGGACCGGCTAGCACAGATACGCAGTATTTT
TRBV7-9,.,.,TRBJ1-4,CASSLVGGAGEKLFF,TGTGCCAGCAGCTTAGTCGGGGGCGCGGGTGAAAAACTGTTTTTT
TRBV7-9,.,TRBD2,TRBJ2-1,CASSPREDEQFF,TGTGCCAGCAGCCCGCGGGAGGATGAGCAGTTCTTC
TRBV2,.,.,TRBJ2-3,CASRLLTDTQYF,TGTGCCAGCAGGTTACTCACAGATACGCAGTATTTT
TRBV11-2,.,.,TRBJ2-7,CASSFRTGGSEQYF,TGTGCCAGCAGCTTTAGGACGGGGGGCAGCGAGCAGTACTTC